Shown below are 17 T cell receptor beta chains from a single sample sequenced in a study of shared clonotypes between healthy human individuals. Generated by immunoSEQ multiplex PCR, the TCRdb table keeps only in-frame clones and is missing some. This table has some 2,500,000 clones, under 95% appearing once. The specimen was naive CD4+ T cells from PBMCs. Sample subset: CD45RA+ positively selected. The receptors were gathered from a man in his late teens or twenties in good health. Some clones in this sample may be carry-over from other donors' samples.

In DNA form, the CDR3 reads TGTGCCAGCAGCTTTGTCCCTGGCACAGATACGCAGTATTTT. Encoded protein: CASSFVPGTDTQYF. The chain employs TRBV5-4 and TRBJ2-3; D is unclear. V was shortened by 2 bases and J by 1 base, with 8 bases between the two germline ends. CDR1 SGHNT and CDR2 YYREEE come from the germline V gene (reference sequence). The CDR3 contains 14 residues.

This clone was found once. V is TRBV12-5 and J is TRBJ2-1, with TRBD2 matching 9 bases. The CDR3 totals 19 residues. Germline V CDR1 and CDR2: LGHNT, FRNRAP. J lost 8 bases, V lost 8 bases, and 25 bases had no gene match. The CDR3 coding sequence is TGTGCTAGTTCGCCCCCGGCAGGGGGTAGCGGGAGACGCGTTGATGAGCAGTTCTTC. This codes for CASSPPAGGSGRRVDEQFF.

The chain employs TRBV28 and TRBJ2-1, with TRBD2 matching over 7 bases. Germline assignment: CDR1 MDHEN and CDR2 SYDVKM. V shed 3 bases and J 7 bases; nucleotides not matched to a gene: 6. The CDR3 loop spans 14 amino acids. CDR3 protein: CASSLGGSNNEQFF. In DNA, the CDR3 is TGTGCCAGCAGTTTGGGCGGGAGTAATAATGAGCAGTTCTTC.

This chain uses TRBV4-1 with TRBJ2-7; D gene unclear. The V gene's germline CDR1 is MGHRA and CDR2 YSYEKL. Trimming removed 3 bases at V and 3 bases at J, with 18 bases between. CDR3 size: 16 residues. CDR3 coding DNA: TGCGCCAGCAGCCAGACCCAGAGTAGTCCTTTCTACGAGCAGTACTTC. Encoded protein: CASSQTQSSPFYEQYF.

In its sample, this clone was seen a few times. This CDR3 is CASSAGTGQPGQPQHF. In DNA form, the CDR3 reads TGTGCCAGCAGCGCGGGGACAGGTCAACCAGGGCAGCCCCAGCATTTT. The V call is TRBV7-8, the J call TRBJ1-5; TRBD1 matches 8 bases. Germline V CDR1 and CDR2: SGHVS, FQNEAQ. The V gene end was trimmed by 5 bases and the J gene end by 7 bases; junction bases not matched to a gene: 13. This CDR3 region has 16 residues.

This rearrangement joins TRBV27 to TRBJ2-1; D may be TRBD1 (5 bases). From germline, CDR1 is MNHEY and CDR2 SMNVEV (reference sequence). The CDR3 totals 16 residues. The V end was cut by 1 base, the J end by 8 bases, with 18 bases between. CDR3 DNA: TGTGCCAGCAGTTTATTCCGACAGTCTTTGGTCGATGAGCAGTTCTTC. As protein: CASSLFRQSLVDEQFF.

The chain links TRBV5-1 to TRBJ2-2; 10 nucleotides match TRBD2. V dropped 4 bases and J dropped 7; count of bases not matched to a gene: 13. Germline CDR1 reads SGHRS; CDR2 reads YFSETQ. The CDR3 has 17 residues. The CDR3: CASSPFSSGSIGGELFF. CDR3 in DNA: TGCGCCAGCAGCCCCTTTTCTAGCGGGAGTATAGGCGGGGAGCTGTTTTTT.

The V call is TRBV11-3, the J call TRBJ2-5; the D gene is possibly TRBD2 (5 bases). V was trimmed by 1 base and J by 4 bases, leaving 13 bases between them. The germline CDR1 and CDR2 sequences are SGHNT and YENEEA. CDR3 size: 15 residues. This chain's CDR3 is CASSLGGSAGETQYF. CDR3 coding DNA: TGTGCCAGCAGCTTAGGTGGCTCCGCGGGAGAGACCCAGTACTTC.

Regarding this clone: The same CDR3 can be traced to other DNA sequences in this sample. The chain is built from TRBV4-1 and TRBJ2-5; possible D gene TRBD1, 6 bases. Germline values: CDR1 MGHRA, CDR2 YSYEKL. The CDR3 runs 14 residues. V lost 3 bases and J 2 bases, leaving 10 bases between the germline ends. The CDR3 protein is CASSHPDRQETQYF. The CDR3 nucleotides read TGCGCCAGCAGCCATCCGGACAGACAAGAGACCCAGTACTTC.

This clone was detected only once. The J gene is TRBJ2-2, the V gene TRBV7-9; TRBD2 aligns across 8 bases. Germline assignment: CDR1 SEHNR and CDR2 FQNEAQ (reference sequence). The CDR3 is 16 residues long. V gave up 5 bases and J gave up 6 bases; unmatched junction bases: 11. The CDR3, as DNA: TGTGCCAGCAGCCCATCCGGGACTAGTAGCGCCGGGGAGCTGTTTTTT. This sequence encodes CASSPSGTSSAGELFF.

The chain uses TRBV7-2 and TRBJ2-7; 8 bases map to TRBD2. Trimming removed 1 base from V and 2 bases from J; junction bases left unmatched: 4. The CDR3 length is 15 residues. CDR1 is SGHTA and CDR2 is FQGNSA in the germline V gene. The CDR3 DNA reads as TGTGCCAGCAGCTTAGTACTAGCGGCCACCTACGAGCAGTACTTC. The encoded protein is CASSLVLAATYEQYF.

The V call is TRBV2, the J call TRBJ2-3; 7 nucleotides match TRBD2. The CDR3 runs 16 residues. V lost 7 bases and J lost 2; bases outside the gene matches: 12. CDR1 SNHLY and CDR2 FYNNEI come from the germline V gene. For the CDR3, the DNA is TGTGCCAGCACCAAACAAGGACTAGTTCTCACAGATACGCAGTATTTT. As protein: CASTKQGLVLTDTQYF.

This rearrangement joins TRBV4-2 to TRBJ2-7, with 10 bases aligning to TRBD2. CDR3 length equals 15 residues. CDR1 and CDR2 from the germline V gene are LGHNA and YNFKEQ. V was pared by 5 bases and J by 0 bases, with 4 bases of the junction left unmatched. The CDR3 loop is CASSKRTSGSYEQYF. The CDR3 coding sequence is TGTGCCAGCAGCAAACGGACTAGCGGCTCCTACGAGCAGTACTTC.

V usage is TRBV6-6 and J usage is TRBJ1-1; TRBD1 is a possible D gene (6 bases). V was trimmed by 6 bases and J by 5 bases, leaving 13 bases between them. Germline CDR1 and CDR2: MNHNY and SVGAGI (reference sequence). This CDR3 contains 13 residues. CDR3 region: CASRASDRTEAFF. The CDR3 coding sequence is TGTGCCAGCAGAGCCTCCGACAGGACTGAAGCTTTCTTT.

The chain uses TRBV19 and TRBJ2-1; 10 bases fit TRBD1. CDR1 is LNHDA and CDR2 is SQIVND in the germline V gene (reference sequence). The CDR3 sequence is 17 residues long. With 10 bases clipped from V and 3 bases from J, the junction kept 15 bases outside the gene matches. The CDR3 nucleotides are TGTGCCACCCTCCCCGGAGCGGGACAGGGGAACTACAATGAGCAGTTCTTC. Its protein product is CATLPGAGQGNYNEQFF.

The CDR3 loop reads CASSLEPGQENTEAFF. As DNA, the CDR3 is TGTGCCAGCAGCTTAGAACCGGGACAAGAGAACACTGAAGCTTTCTTT. The chain combines TRBV7-8 with TRBJ1-1; tentative D call: TRBD1 (6 bases). Germline CDR1 and CDR2: SGHVS and FQNEAQ. Between the trimmed V and J ends, which lost 1 base and 1 base, there was a span of 13 bases. CDR3 length equals 16 residues.

This chain uses TRBV5-8 with TRBJ2-7, with D possibly TRBD1 on 6 matching bases. The V and J ends lost 2 bases and 7 bases respectively, with 19 bases between them. Per the germline V gene, CDR1 is SGHTS and CDR2 is YDEGEE. The CDR3 loop spans 15 amino acids. The chain's CDR3 is CASSFWAGVNLEQYF. The CDR3 DNA reads as TGTGCCAGCAGCTTTTGGGCAGGGGTGAACTTGGAGCAGTACTTC.